This TCR beta chain was found in a study of molecular identifiers for immune sequencing clone quantification (dated by TCRdb to the late 2010s). In terms of the full investigation: In a replicate experiment, RNA from roughly 20,000 or 100,000 naive CD8 T cells was split into five aliquots, four of which were sequenced. This methods study used CD8 T cells to benchmark TCR RNA copy counting and molecular-identifier clustering-based TCR repertoire sequencing (MIDCIRS).

This clonotype was seen at least ten times. Its antigen target is currently unknown. No much larger clonotype is one base removed from it; base qualities were not supplied. Receptor libraries were prepared by PCR. Sequenced on an Illumina HiSeq 4000. Bulk TCR libraries were prepared as previously described, using TCR primers listed in Table S5. The Qiagen AllPrep DNA/RNA kit was used to purify total RNA. Reads from multiple sequencing runs of the same library were pooled before analysis. As for the authors' bioinformatics: Reads were retained only if an exact TCR constant sequence was present, and the retained reads were trimmed to 150 nt and grouped according to their 12-nt molecular barcodes. Within each barcode group, reads were sub-clustered at a 15% Levenshtein threshold, and quality-weighted consensus sequences were built per RNA molecule. Non-functional sequences were removed, as were lower-count sequences one edit away from another. Barcode sub-clusters with fewer than 20% of the maximum read count were removed, based on fitting two negative binomial distributions. The public sequencing data were trimmed at Q25 with fastp and processed into clonotypes with MiXCR by TCRdb, which kept only in-frame beta chains. Every CDR3 protein is listed once, alongside the most common genes and DNA of its rows. It is TCRdb's table, rather than the study itself, that gives the V and J calls and clone size. Across this sample there are tens of thousands of distinct CDR3 sequences, with roughly 21% seen only once. The leading ten clones occupy more than 0.9% of the sample.

The full study reports these points: Highly expanded clone sizes could be underestimated because identical TCR molecules may share a barcode. Modeling indicated about 3.1 TCR RNA copies recovered per cell, compared with around 10 by digital PCR, which implies a capture efficiency of around 30%. Spiked-in Jurkat TCR RNA (roughly 10 copies' worth), which is not part of the donor repertoire, was contained in the naive libraries. Spiked-in Jurkat TCR RNA equivalent to a single cell was reported to be detectable even among 850,000 to 1,000,000 naive CD8 T cells. When barcode sub-clustering was omitted, TCR diversity was inflated by chimeric consensus sequences, with chimeras reaching as high as 47%. In CMV-specific effector cells, over 99% of molecules were held by clones above 20 RNA copies, whereas under 1% of molecules were held by such clones in naive cells.

V is clipped by 4 bases and J by 6 bases, and the sequence between their germline boundaries is 14 bases long. The CDR3 starts with the cysteine, ends with the phenylalanine, and has 13 residues. Of all the DNA, just the CDR3 is kept, 39 bases in frame from base 1. CDR1 and CDR2, per the germline V gene, are SGHRS and YFSETQ. Libraries of naive CD8 T cells were built from about 20,000 to 1,000,000 sorted cells, with 10%, 30% or 50% of the purified RNA used. Naive CD8 T cells were FACS-sorted as CD8+CD4-CCR7+CD45RA+ on a BD FACSAria II into RLT Plus buffer. To test detection sensitivity, Jurkat RNA equal to ten TCR copies was added to samples of about 19,000-1,100,000 naive CD8 T cells. CD8 T cells were enriched using RosetteSep CD8+ T Cell Enrichment Cocktail and Ficoll-Paque, and the enriched cells then underwent ACK red cell lysis.

Source material: naive CD8+ T cells from blood, with Jurkat cell RNA spiked in. Interpreted using the paper, the cell subset or site label stands for: FACS-sorted CD8+CD4-CCR7+CD45RA+ naive T cells. The receptor chain draws on TRBV5-1 and TRBJ2-7, with the D gene possibly TRBD1 or TRBD2, each one fitting 5 bases. The receptor was derived from a human donor in good health. Some libraries in this study had Jurkat cell RNA spiked in. The CDR3 reads as follows: CASSIGTGFEQYF. The sequenced DNA is TGCGCCAGCAGCATCGGGACGGGCTTCGAGCAGTACTTC.